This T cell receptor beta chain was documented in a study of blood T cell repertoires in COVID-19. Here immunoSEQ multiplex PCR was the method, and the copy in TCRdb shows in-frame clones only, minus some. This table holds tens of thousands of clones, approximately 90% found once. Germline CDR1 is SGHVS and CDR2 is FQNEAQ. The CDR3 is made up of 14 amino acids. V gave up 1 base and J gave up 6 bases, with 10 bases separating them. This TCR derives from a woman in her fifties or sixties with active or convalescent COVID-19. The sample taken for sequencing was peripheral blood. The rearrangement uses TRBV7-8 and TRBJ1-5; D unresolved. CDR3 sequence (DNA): TGTGCCAGCAGCTTAGTATCGGGAAGTCAGCCCCAGCATTTT. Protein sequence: CASSLVSGSQPQHF. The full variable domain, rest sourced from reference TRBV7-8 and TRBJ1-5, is GAGVSQSPRYKVAKRGQDVALRCDPISGHVSLFWYQQALGQGPEFLTYFQNEAQLDKSGLPSDRFFAERPEGSVSTLKIQRTQQEDSAVYLCASSLVSGSQPQHFGDGTRLSIL.